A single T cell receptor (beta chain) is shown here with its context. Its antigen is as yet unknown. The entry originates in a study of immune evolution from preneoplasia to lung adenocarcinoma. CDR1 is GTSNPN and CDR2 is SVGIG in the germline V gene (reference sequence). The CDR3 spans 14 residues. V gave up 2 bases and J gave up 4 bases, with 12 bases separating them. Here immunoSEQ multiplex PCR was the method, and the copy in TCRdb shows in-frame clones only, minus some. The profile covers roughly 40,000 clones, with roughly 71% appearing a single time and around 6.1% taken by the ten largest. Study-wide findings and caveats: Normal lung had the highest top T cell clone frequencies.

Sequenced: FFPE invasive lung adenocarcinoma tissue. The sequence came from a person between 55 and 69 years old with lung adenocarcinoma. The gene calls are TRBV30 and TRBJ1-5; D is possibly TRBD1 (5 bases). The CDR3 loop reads CAWSSRGGNQPQHF. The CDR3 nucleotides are TGTGCCTGGAGTAGCCGTGGGGGAAATCAGCCCCAGCATTTT. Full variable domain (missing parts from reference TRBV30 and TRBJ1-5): SQTIHQWPATLVQPVGSPLSLECTVEGTSNPNLYWYRQAAGRGLQLLFYSVGIGQISSEVPQNLSASRPQDRQFILSSKKLLLSDSGFYLCAWSSRGGNQPQHFGDGTRLSIL.